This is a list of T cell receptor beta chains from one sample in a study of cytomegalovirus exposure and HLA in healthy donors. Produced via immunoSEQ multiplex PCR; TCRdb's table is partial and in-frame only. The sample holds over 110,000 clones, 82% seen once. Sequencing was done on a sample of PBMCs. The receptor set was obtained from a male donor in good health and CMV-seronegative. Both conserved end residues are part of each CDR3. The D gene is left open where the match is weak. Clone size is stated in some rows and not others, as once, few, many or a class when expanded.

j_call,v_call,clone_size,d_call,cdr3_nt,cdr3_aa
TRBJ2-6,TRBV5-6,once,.,TGTGCCAGCAGCTTGACGGGCTCTGGGGCCAACGTCCTGACTTTC,CASSLTGSGANVLTF
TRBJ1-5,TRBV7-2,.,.,TGTGCCAGCAGCGAAGGGACTCATCAGCCCCAGCATTTT,CASSEGTHQPQHF
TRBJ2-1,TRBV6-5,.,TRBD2,TGTGCCAGCAGTAAGGGACTAGCCTACAATGAGCAGTTCTTC,CASSKGLAYNEQFF
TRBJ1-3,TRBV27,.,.,TGTGCCAGCAGTGCCACAAGATCTGGAAACACCATATATTTT,CASSATRSGNTIYF
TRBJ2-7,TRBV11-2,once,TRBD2,TGTGCCAGCAGCTTTGGGGGAGGGAAGTACGAGCAGTACTTC,CASSFGGGKYEQYF
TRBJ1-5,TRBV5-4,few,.,TGTGCCAGCAGCGTAGATAATGGTCAGCCCCAGCATTTT,CASSVDNGQPQHF
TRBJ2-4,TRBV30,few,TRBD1,TGTGCCTGGAGCCGAGGGGACAGCGTTTTTCTAGCCAAAAACATTCAGTACTTC,CAWSRGDSVFLAKNIQYF
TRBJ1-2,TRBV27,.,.,TGTGCCAGCAGTTGGCGGGAGGGTTATGGCTACACCTTC,CASSWREGYGYTF
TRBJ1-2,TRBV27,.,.,TGTGCCAGCAGTCCAACAGGGTTTGCTTATGGCTACACCTTC,CASSPTGFAYGYTF
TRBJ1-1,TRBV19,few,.,TGTGCCAGTAGTATCGGGATGGCTGCCACAGCTTTCTTT,CASSIGMAATAFF
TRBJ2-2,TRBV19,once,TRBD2,TGTGCCAGTAGTCCCTCTCATGGACTAGTGTCCCGGGAGCTGTTTTTT,CASSPSHGLVSRELFF
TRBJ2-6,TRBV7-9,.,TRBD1,TGTGCCAGCACCCAACAGGGGTTCTCTGGGGCCAACGTCCTGACTTTC,CASTQQGFSGANVLTF
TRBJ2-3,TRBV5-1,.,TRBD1,TGCGCCAGCAGCCCGGGACAGGAAGATACGCAGTATTTT,CASSPGQEDTQYF
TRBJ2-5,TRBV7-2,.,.,TGTGCCGCTGGGGGGGGCAACCAAGAGACCCAGTACTTC,CAAGGGNQETQYF
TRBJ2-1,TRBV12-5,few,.,TGTGCTAGTTCTTTCTCCTACAATGAGCAGTTCTTC,CASSFSYNEQFF
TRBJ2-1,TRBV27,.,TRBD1,TGTGCCAGCAGTTTTCCGGACAGGGGGAGCAATGAGCAGTTCTTC,CASSFPDRGSNEQFF
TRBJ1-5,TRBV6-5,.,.,TGTGCCAGCAGTCCACAGGGACGTGGCCAGCCCCAGCATTTT,CASSPQGRGQPQHF
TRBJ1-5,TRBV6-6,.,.,TGTGCCAGCAGTTATCCCGAGGTTGATCAGCCCCAGCATTTT,CASSYPEVDQPQHF
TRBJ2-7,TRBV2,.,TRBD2,TGTGCCAGCAGTACGCCGCCGGGACTAGCGGGAGGGCCACGAGGCTACGAGCAGTACTTC,CASSTPPGLAGGPRGYEQYF
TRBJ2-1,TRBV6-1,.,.,TGTGCCAGCGGGGAGGCGGAGTACAATGAGCAGTTCTTC,CASGEAEYNEQFF
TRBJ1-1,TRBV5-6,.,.,TGTGCCAGCAGCTTAGGACCGGGAAACACTGAAGCTTTCTTT,CASSLGPGNTEAFF
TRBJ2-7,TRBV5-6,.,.,TGTGCCAGCAGCTCAGGACTGGAATCCTACGAGCAGTACTTC,CASSSGLESYEQYF